Below, one T cell receptor (beta chain) is given with its context. Authors' processing steps: Reference gene primers were amplified, and this amplification served to estimate nucleated cell counts. The repertoire was sequenced with immunoSEQ multiplex PCR; TCRdb's copy has only in-frame clones and lacks some. From that table come the V and J calls and clone size; the DNA was used to work out D and trimming. The data show 150,000 or so clones, roughly 90% seen once. The entry originates in a study of blood T cell repertoires in COVID-19. Study background: The origin of the acute and convalescent COVID-19 samples was the United States, Italy and Spain. PBMCs, B-cell-depleted T cells, or T cells provided the cDNA or gDNA that made up the material.

This sequence originates from a man in his fifties with acute or convalescent COVID-19. Sample: peripheral blood.

The chain's CDR3 is CATSLPTRATGNTIYF. As DNA, the CDR3 is TGTGCCACCAGCTTACCTACCAGGGCTACTGGAAACACCATATATTTT. This rearrangement joins TRBV15 to TRBJ1-3; possible D gene TRBD1, 5 bases. The CDR3 has 16 amino acids. CDR1 and CDR2 (germline): LNHNV, YYDKDF (reference sequence). V was pared by 5 bases and J by 2 bases, with 16 bases between.